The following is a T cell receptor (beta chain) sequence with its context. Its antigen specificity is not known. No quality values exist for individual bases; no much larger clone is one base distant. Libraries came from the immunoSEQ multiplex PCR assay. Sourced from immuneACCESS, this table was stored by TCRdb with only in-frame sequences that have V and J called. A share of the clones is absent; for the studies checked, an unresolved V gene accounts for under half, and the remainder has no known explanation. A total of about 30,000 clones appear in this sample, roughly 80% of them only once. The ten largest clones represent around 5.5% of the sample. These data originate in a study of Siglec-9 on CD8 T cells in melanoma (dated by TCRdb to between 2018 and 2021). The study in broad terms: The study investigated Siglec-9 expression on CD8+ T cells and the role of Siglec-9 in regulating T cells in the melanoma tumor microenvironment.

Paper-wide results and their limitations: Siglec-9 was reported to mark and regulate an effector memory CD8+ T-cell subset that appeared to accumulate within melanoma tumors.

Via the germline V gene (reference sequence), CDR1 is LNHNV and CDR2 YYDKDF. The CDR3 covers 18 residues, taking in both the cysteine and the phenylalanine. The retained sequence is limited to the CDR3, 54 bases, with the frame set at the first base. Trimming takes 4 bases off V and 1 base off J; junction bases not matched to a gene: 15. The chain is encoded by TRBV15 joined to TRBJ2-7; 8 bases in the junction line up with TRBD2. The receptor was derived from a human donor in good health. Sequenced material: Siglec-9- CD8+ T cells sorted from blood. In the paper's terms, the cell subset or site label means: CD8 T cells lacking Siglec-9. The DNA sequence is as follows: TGTGCCACCAGCACCCGGCCCCCCGGCTTAGCGGGATCCTACGAGCAGTACTTC. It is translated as CATSTRPPGLAGSYEQYF. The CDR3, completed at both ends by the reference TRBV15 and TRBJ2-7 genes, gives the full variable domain DAMVIQNPRYQVTQFGKPVTLSCSQTLNHNVMYWYQQKSSQAPKLLFHYYDKDFNNEADTPDNFQSRRPNTSFCFLDIRSPGLGDTAMYLCATSTRPPGLAGSYEQYFGPGTRLTVT.